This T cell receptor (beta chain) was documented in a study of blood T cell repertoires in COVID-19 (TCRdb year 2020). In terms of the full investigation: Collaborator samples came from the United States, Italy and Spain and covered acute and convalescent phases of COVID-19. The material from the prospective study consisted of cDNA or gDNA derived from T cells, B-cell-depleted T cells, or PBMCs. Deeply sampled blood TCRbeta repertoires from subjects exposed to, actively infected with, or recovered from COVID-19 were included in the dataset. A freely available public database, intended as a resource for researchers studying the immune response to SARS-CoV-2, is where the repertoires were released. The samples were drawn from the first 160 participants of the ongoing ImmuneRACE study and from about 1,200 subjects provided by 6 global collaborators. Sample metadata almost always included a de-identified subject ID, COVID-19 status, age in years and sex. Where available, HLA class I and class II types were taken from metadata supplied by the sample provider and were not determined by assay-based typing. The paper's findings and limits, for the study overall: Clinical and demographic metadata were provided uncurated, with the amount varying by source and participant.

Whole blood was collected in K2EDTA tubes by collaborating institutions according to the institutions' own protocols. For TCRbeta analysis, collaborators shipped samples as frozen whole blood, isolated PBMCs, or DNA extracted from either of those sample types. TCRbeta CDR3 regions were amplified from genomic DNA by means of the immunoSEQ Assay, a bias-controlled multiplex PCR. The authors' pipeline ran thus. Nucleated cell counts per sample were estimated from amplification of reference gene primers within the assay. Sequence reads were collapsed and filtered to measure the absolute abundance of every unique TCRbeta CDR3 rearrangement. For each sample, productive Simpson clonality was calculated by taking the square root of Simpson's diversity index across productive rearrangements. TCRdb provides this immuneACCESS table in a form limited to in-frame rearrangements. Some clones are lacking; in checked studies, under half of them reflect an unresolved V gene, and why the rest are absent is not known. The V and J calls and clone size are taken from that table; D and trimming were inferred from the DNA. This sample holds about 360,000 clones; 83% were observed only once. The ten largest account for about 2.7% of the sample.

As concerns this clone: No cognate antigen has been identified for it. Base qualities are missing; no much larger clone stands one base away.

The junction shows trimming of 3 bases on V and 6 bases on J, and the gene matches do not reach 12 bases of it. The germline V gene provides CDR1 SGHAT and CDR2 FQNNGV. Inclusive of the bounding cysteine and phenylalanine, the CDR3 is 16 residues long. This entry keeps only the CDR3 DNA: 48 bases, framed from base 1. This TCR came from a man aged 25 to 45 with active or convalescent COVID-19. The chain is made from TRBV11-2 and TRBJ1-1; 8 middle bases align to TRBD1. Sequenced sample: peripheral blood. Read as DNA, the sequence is TGTGCCAGCAGCTTTTGGACAGGGCGGTCAGGGGCTGAAGCTTTCTTT. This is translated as CASSFWTGRSGAEAFF.